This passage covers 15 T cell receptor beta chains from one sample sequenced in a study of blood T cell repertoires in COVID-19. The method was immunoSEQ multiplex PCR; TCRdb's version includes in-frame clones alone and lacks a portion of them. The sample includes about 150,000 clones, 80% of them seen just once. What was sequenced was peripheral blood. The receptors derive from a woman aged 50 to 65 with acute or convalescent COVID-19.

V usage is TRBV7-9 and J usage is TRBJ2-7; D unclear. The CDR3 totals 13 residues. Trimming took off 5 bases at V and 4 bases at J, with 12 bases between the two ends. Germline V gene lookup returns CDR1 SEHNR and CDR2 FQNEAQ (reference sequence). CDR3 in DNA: TGTGCCAGCAGCCCCAGTGAAATTTACGAGCAGTACTTC. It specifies CASSPSEIYEQYF.

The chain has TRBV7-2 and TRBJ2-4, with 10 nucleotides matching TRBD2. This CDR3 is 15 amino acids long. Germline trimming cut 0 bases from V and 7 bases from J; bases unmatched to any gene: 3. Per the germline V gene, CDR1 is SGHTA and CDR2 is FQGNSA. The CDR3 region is CASSLAAGGVNIQYF. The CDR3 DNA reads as TGTGCCAGCAGCTTAGCAGCGGGGGGGGTGAACATTCAGTACTTC.

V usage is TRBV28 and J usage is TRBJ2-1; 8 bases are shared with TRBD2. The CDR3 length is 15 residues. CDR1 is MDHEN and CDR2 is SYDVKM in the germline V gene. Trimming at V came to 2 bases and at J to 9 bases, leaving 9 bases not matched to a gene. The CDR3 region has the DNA TGTGCCAGCAGTTTAGGAAGCGGGGGTGGTAGTGAGCAGTTCTTC. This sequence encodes CASSLGSGGGSEQFF.

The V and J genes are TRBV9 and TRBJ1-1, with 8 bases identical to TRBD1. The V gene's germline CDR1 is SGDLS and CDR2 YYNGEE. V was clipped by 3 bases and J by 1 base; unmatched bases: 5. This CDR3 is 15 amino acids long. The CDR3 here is CASSARGLGNTEAFF. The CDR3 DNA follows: TGTGCCAGCAGCGCCAGGGGGCTCGGGAACACTGAAGCTTTCTTT. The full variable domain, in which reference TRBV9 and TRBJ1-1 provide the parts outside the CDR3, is DSGVTQTPKHLITATGQRVTLRCSPRSGDLSVYWYQQSLDQGLQFLIQYYNGEERAKGNILERFSAQQFPDLHSELNLSSLELGDSALYFCASSARGLGNTEAFFGQGTRLTVV.

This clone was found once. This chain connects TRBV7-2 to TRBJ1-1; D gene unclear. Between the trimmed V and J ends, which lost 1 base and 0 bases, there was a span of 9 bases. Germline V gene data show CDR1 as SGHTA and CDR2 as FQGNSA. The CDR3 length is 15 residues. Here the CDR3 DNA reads TGTGCCAGCAGCTTAGGTCTTGAGATGAACACTGAAGCTTTCTTT. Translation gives CASSLGLEMNTEAFF.

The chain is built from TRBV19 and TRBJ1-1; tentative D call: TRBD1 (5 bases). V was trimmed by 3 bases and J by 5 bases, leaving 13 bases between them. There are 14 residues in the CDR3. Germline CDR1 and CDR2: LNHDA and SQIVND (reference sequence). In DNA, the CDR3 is TGTGCCAGTAGTATTGGGGCGGTTGGGACTGAAGCTTTCTTT. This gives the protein CASSIGAVGTEAFF.

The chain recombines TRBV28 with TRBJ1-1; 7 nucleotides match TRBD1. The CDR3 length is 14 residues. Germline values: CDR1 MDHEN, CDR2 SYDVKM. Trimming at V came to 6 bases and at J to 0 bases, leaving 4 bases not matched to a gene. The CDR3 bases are TGTGCCAGCAGCCCACAGGGGCTGAACACTGAAGCTTTCTTT. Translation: CASSPQGLNTEAFF.

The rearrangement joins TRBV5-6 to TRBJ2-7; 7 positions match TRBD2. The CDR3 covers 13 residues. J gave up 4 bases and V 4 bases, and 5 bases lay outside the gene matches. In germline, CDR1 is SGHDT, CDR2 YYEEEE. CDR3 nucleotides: TGTGCCAGCAGCATACCCGGGGGGTACGAGCAGTACTTC. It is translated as CASSIPGGYEQYF.

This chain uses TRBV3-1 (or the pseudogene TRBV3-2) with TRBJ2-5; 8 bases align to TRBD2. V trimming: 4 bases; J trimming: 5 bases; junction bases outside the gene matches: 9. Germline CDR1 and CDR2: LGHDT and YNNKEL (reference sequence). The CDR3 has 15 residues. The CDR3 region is CASSRQAGVGETQYF. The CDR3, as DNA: TGTGCCAGCAGCCGACAAGCGGGAGTGGGGGAGACCCAGTACTTC.

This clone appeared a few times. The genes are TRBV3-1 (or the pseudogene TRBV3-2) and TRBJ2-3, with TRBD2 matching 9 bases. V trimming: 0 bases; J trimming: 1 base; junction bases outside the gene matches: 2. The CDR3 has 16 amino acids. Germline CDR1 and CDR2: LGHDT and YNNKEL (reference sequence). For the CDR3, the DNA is TGTGCCAGCAGCCAAGAGGTAGCGGGGGGCACAGATACGCAGTATTTT. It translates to CASSQEVAGGTDTQYF.

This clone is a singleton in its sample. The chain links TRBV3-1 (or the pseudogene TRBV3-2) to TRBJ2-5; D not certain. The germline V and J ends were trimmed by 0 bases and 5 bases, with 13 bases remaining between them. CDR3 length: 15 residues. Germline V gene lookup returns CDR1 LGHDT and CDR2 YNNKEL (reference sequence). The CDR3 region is CASSQDARSGETQYF. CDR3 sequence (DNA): TGTGCCAGCAGCCAAGATGCTAGGTCCGGGGAGACCCAGTACTTC.

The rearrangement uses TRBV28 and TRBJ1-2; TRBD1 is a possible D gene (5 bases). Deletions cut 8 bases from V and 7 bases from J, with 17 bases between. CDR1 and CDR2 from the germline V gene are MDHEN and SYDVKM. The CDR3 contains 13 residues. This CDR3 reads CASGGVVRLGYTF. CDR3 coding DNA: TGTGCCAGCGGGGGGGTCGTTCGTCTTGGCTACACCTTC.

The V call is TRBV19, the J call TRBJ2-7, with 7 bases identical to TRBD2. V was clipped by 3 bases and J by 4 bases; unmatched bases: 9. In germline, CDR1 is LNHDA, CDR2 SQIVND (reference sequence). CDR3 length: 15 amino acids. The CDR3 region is CASSIVSSGTYEQYF. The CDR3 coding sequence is TGTGCCAGTAGTATTGTGTCTAGCGGAACTTACGAGCAGTACTTC.

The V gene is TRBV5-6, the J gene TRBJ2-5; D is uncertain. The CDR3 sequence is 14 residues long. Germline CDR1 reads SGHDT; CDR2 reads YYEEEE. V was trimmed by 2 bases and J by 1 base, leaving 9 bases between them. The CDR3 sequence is CASSFWSSQETQYF. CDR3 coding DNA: TGTGCCAGCAGCTTCTGGAGCAGCCAAGAGACCCAGTACTTC.

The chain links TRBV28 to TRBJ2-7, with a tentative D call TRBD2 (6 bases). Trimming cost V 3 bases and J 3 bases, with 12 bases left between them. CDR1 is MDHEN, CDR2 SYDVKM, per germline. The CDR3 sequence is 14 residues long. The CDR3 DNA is TGTGCCAGCAGTTTGGGGCAGGAGGGCTACGAGCAGTACTTC. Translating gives CASSLGQEGYEQYF.